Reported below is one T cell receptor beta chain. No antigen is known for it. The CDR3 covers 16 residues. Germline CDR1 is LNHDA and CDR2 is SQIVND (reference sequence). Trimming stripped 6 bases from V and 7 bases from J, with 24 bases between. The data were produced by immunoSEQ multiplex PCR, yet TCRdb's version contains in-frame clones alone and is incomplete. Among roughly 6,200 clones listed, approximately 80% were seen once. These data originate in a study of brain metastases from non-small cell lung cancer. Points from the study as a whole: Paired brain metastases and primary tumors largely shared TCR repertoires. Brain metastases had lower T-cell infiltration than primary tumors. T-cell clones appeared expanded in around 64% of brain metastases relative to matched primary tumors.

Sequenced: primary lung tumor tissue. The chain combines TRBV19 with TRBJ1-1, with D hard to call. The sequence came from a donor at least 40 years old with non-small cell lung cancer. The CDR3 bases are TGTGCCAGTAGCACCCAGACAACTCTAATTGGAAGTGAAGCTTTCTTT. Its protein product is CASSTQTTLIGSEAFF. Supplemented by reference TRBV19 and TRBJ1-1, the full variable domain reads DGGITQSPKYLFRKEGQNVTLSCEQNLNHDAMYWYRQDPGQGLRLIYYSQIVNDFQKGDIAEGYSVSREKKESFPLTVTSAQKNPTAFYLCASSTQTTLIGSEAFFGQGTRLTVV.